These T cell receptor beta chains were read from a single sample in a study of blood T cell repertoires in COVID-19. Assay used: immunoSEQ multiplex PCR; TCRdb lists only in-frame clones, some missing. The sample has about 97,000 clones; approximately 84% are singletons. Input material: peripheral blood. These TCRs come from a man aged 35 to 55 with active or convalescent COVID-19. Both conserved end residues are part of each CDR3. D genes are given only for firm matches. Clone size, where shown, is once, few, many, or a class for clones that have expanded.

d_gene	v_gene	abundance	j_gene	CDR3aa	CDR3nt
-	TRBV18	-	TRBJ1-5	CASSPFGSMGEPQHF	TGTGCCAGCTCACCTTTCGGGTCGATGGGTGAACCCCAGCATTTT
-	TRBV2	-	TRBJ1-1	CASSETGVRTEAFF	TGTGCCAGCAGTGAAACCGGGGTTCGCACTGAAGCTTTCTTT
TRBD1	TRBV30	-	TRBJ1-2	CAWRAQGGNYGYTF	TGTGCCTGGAGGGCACAGGGGGGAAACTATGGCTACACCTTC
-	TRBV19	-	TRBJ1-1	CASRAGAVESTEAFF	TGTGCCAGTAGGGCAGGGGCGGTGGAGAGCACTGAAGCTTTCTTT
-	TRBV10-3	-	TRBJ1-1	CAITRETANTEAFF	TGTGCCATCACCCGGGAGACCGCGAACACTGAAGCTTTCTTT
TRBD1	TRBV5-4	-	TRBJ2-7	CASSPAGTGYEQYF	TGTGCCAGCAGCCCAGCCGGGACAGGCTACGAGCAGTACTTC
-	TRBV5-1	-	TRBJ2-7	CASSVTGSYEQYF	TGCGCCAGCAGCGTAACCGGGAGCTACGAGCAGTACTTC
TRBD1	TRBV7-9	-	TRBJ1-3	CASSLTGAGNTIYF	TGTGCCAGCAGCCTGACAGGGGCTGGAAACACCATATATTTT
TRBD2	TRBV5-1	-	TRBJ2-3	CASSPTSGEGTQYF	TGCGCCAGCAGCCCGACTAGCGGGGAAGGTACGCAGTATTTT
-	TRBV6-2/TRBV6-3	-	TRBJ1-5	CASSYGTSNQPQHF	TGTGCCAGCAGTTACGGGACAAGTAATCAGCCCCAGCATTTT
-	TRBV7-2	few	TRBJ2-1	CASSLSRPAGEQFF	TGTGCCAGCAGCTTAAGCAGACCGGCGGGTGAGCAGTTCTTC
-	TRBV3-1/TRBV3-2	-	TRBJ2-3	CASSQRADTQYF	TGTGCCAGCAGCCAGAGGGCAGATACGCAGTATTTT
-	TRBV9	-	TRBJ1-4	CASSPGSGPPFNEKLFF	TGTGCCAGCAGCCCAGGAAGTGGTCCTCCGTTTAATGAAAAACTGTTTTTT
TRBD1	TRBV6-5	-	TRBJ2-7	CASSEGQFTYEQYF	TGTGCCAGCAGCGAGGGACAGTTCACCTACGAGCAGTACTTC
TRBD2	TRBV12-5	-	TRBJ2-7	CASGGGNRAYEQYF	TGTGCTAGTGGCGGGGGGAACCGAGCCTACGAGCAGTACTTC
-	TRBV9	-	TRBJ1-4	CASSDRTSTNEKLFF	TGTGCCAGCAGTGACAGGACTTCAACTAATGAAAAACTGTTTTTT
-	TRBV11-2	-	TRBJ1-1	CASSSGTEAFF	TGTGCCAGCAGCTCGGGGACTGAAGCTTTCTTT
TRBD2	TRBV7-2	-	TRBJ2-3	CASTRSGGADTQYF	TGTGCCAGCACGCGTAGCGGGGGTGCAGATACGCAGTATTTT
TRBD2	TRBV3-1/TRBV3-2	many	TRBJ2-2	CASSRGTSGTGELFF	TGTGCCAGCAGCCGCGGGACTAGCGGCACCGGGGAGCTGTTTTTT
TRBD1	TRBV18	-	TRBJ1-6	CASSPGRGNSPLHF	TGTGCCAGCTCACCAGGCAGGGGGAATTCACCCCTCCACTTT
-	TRBV6-2/TRBV6-3	-	TRBJ2-5	CASSPPRRSPRETQYF	TGTGCCAGCAGTCCCCCTAGAAGGAGCCCTAGGGAGACCCAGTACTTC
TRBD2	TRBV9	-	TRBJ2-1	CASSISGAHNEQFF	TGTGCCAGCAGCATTAGCGGGGCTCACAATGAGCAGTTCTTC
TRBD1	TRBV3-1/TRBV3-2	-	TRBJ1-6	CASSRRDRGSPLHF	TGTGCCAGCAGCCGGCGGGACAGGGGTTCACCCCTCCACTTT
-	TRBV21-1	-	TRBJ1-1	CASSMPSQGGGEAFF	TGTGCCAGCAGCATGCCCTCACAGGGCGGAGGTGAAGCTTTCTTT
-	TRBV14	-	TRBJ2-1	CASSQARDNEQFF	TGTGCCAGCAGCCAAGCCAGGGACAATGAGCAGTTCTTC
TRBD1	TRBV25-1	-	TRBJ2-5	CASSGDRAQETQYF	TGTGCCAGCAGTGGGGACAGGGCCCAAGAGACCCAGTACTTC
-	TRBV7-3	few	TRBJ2-2	CASRPDSTGELFF	TGTGCCAGCAGACCGGACAGCACCGGGGAGCTGTTTTTT
-	TRBV12-3/TRBV12-4	-	TRBJ2-7	CASSPAGPYEQYF	TGTGCCAGCAGTCCTGCGGGGCCCTACGAGCAGTACTTC
-	TRBV29-1	-	TRBJ1-4	CSVPGGGTRDEKLFF	TGCAGCGTCCCCGGTGGAGGGACGAGGGATGAAAAACTGTTTTTT
-	TRBV6-5	-	TRBJ1-2	CASSYRLAIVDGYTF	TGTGCCAGCAGTTACCGCCTTGCGATTGTCGATGGCTACACCTTC
TRBD1	TRBV5-8	-	TRBJ2-3	CASSLGFGQGATDTQYF	TGTGCCAGCAGCTTGGGGTTCGGACAGGGTGCCACGGATACGCAGTATTTT
-	TRBV10-3	-	TRBJ1-1	CAISPERPRGYTEAFF	TGTGCCATCAGTCCCGAAAGACCCAGAGGGTACACTGAAGCTTTCTTT
-	TRBV11-2	-	TRBJ2-6	CASSLSIRAGANVLTF	TGTGCCAGCAGCTTAAGTATCAGGGCTGGGGCCAACGTCCTGACTTTC
-	TRBV18	-	TRBJ2-3	CASSLDTTSTDTQYF	TGTGCCAGCTCTCTCGACACCACTAGCACAGATACGCAGTATTTT
-	TRBV2	-	TRBJ2-7	CASSEDYPTYEQYF	TGTGCCAGCAGTGAAGACTACCCGACCTACGAGCAGTACTTC
-	TRBV6-1	-	TRBJ1-4	CASSEGSAGGEKLFF	TGTGCCAGCAGTGAAGGGTCCGCGGGCGGTGAAAAACTGTTTTTT